The 21 T cell receptor beta chains reported below all come from one sample, sequenced in a study of T cells in Graves' hyperthyroidism and ophthalmopathy. RNA transcripts yielded amplified TCR beta CDR3 regions. An initial round of RT-PCR targeting the TCR CDR3 relied on the HTBI primer set. MiXCR was run by TCRdb on the multiplex PCR reads, yielding one entry per CDR3 protein. The sample carries fewer than 450,000 distinct CDR3 sequences, about 15% recorded once. The sequenced sample was blood. All receptors derive from a woman in her 30s with Graves' hyperthyroidism that later progressed to Graves' ophthalmopathy.

The chain couples TRBV4-1 to TRBJ2-5; D unresolved. Germline V gives CDR1 MGHRA, CDR2 YSYEKL. The length of the CDR3 is 15 residues. Trimming took off 0 bases at V and 1 base at J, with 9 bases between the two ends. The CDR3 DNA follows: TGCGCCAGCAGCCAAGAAGGTAGAATCCAAGAGACCCAGTACTTC. Residues: CASSQEGRIQETQYF.

This clonotype was found many times. The chain employs TRBV20-1 and TRBJ2-3; the match to TRBD2 covers 11 bases. In germline, CDR1 is DFQATT, CDR2 SNEGSKA (reference sequence). CDR3 size: 15 residues. V shed 7 bases, J shed 2 bases, and the junction held 8 bases outside the gene matches. The CDR3 DNA follows: TGCAGTGGGGAGATAGCGGGGGGGTTCACAGATACGCAGTATTTT. Translating it yields CSGEIAGGFTDTQYF.

This clonotype was recorded many times. The V gene is TRBV12-3 or TRBV12-4, the J gene TRBJ2-5; the D is unclear. The CDR3 is made up of 15 amino acids. V dropped 2 bases and J dropped 3 bases, with 13 bases sitting between them. CDR3 sequence reads: CASSLRAPDKETQYF. For the CDR3, the DNA is TGTGCCAGCAGTTTAAGGGCTCCGGATAAAGAGACCCAGTACTTC.

The rearrangement joins TRBV5-8 to TRBJ1-4; 8 nucleotides align to TRBD1. There are 18 residues in the CDR3. J lost 6 bases, V lost 4 bases, and 17 bases had no gene match. CDR1 and CDR2 (germline): SGHTS, YDEGEE. CDR3 protein: CASSIGQGPGSKYEKLFF. The CDR3 DNA reads as TGTGCCAGCAGCATTGGACAGGGACCAGGTTCCAAATATGAAAAACTGTTTTTT.

The rearrangement links TRBV6-1 to TRBJ1-1; D perhaps matches TRBD1 (5 bases). V was clipped by 10 bases and J by 1 base, with 16 bases between them. This CDR3 comprises 14 residues. CDR1 is MNHNS and CDR2 is SASEGT in the germline V gene. The CDR3 DNA reads as TGTGCCACCTGCTCCAGGGCCTCGAACACTGAAGCTTTCTTT. This gives the protein CATCSRASNTEAFF.

The chain joins TRBV3-1 to TRBJ2-1, with 7 bases aligning to TRBD2. The CDR3 sequence is 15 residues long. J gave up 8 bases and V 0 bases, and 7 bases lay outside the gene matches. The germline gives CDR1 LGHDT, CDR2 YNNKEL (reference sequence). Here the CDR3 DNA reads TGTGCCAGCAGCCAAGATCAGACTAGCTGGTATGAGCAGTTCTTC. Translation: CASSQDQTSWYEQFF.

Ten or more counts support this clonotype. The V gene is TRBV7-9, the J gene TRBJ2-2; TRBD1 aligns across 7 bases. This CDR3 has 12 amino acids. Per germline, CDR1 SEHNR and CDR2 FQNEAQ (reference sequence). The J segment lost 10 bases and the V segment lost 5 bases, leaving 4 bases of the junction unmatched. CDR3 nucleotides: TGTGCCAGCAGCACCACAGGGGCGGAGCTGTTTTTT. This codes for CASSTTGAELFF.

This clonotype was found a few times. The chain employs TRBV20-1 and TRBJ2-2, with D unresolved. Germline CDR1 DFQATT, CDR2 SNEGSKA (reference sequence). The CDR3 contains 13 residues. The germline V and J ends were trimmed by 3 bases and 3 bases, with 8 bases remaining between them. The CDR3 DNA reads TGCAGTGCTAGGTCGGGTGACACCGGGGAGCTGTTTTTT. Amino acids: CSARSGDTGELFF.

This clonotype showed up many times. J is TRBJ2-5 and V is TRBV13, with 11 bases matching TRBD2. Germline trimming cut 5 bases from V and 3 bases from J; bases unmatched to any gene: 5. The germline V gene has CDR1 PRHDT and CDR2 FYEKMQ (reference sequence). The CDR3 extends over 15 amino acids. Here the CDR3 DNA reads TGTGCCAGCAGCCTAGCGGGGGGCCGAAAAGAGACCCAGTACTTC. As protein: CASSLAGGRKETQYF.

This clonotype was counted at least ten times. The chain is built from TRBV5-1 and TRBJ2-3; TRBD1 or TRBD2 may be the D gene (5 bases each). V dropped 4 bases and J dropped 0 bases, with 12 bases sitting between them. CDR1 SGHRS and CDR2 YFSETQ come from the germline V gene. The CDR3 is made up of 15 amino acids. CDR3 bases: TGCGCCAGCAGCGAGTACGGGGACAGCACAGATACGCAGTATTTT. This gives the protein CASSEYGDSTDTQYF. Based on the CDR3 plus reference TRBV5-1 and TRBJ2-3, the full variable domain is KAGVTQTPRYLIKTRGQQVTLSCSPISGHRSVSWYQQTPGQGLQFLFEYFSETQRNKGNFPGRFSGRQFSNSRSEMNVSTLELGDSALYLCASSEYGDSTDTQYFGPGTRLTVL.

This clonotype was detected many times. This chain uses TRBV24-1 with TRBJ2-2, with no clear D. The CDR3 is 17 residues long. The germline V and J ends were trimmed by 5 bases and 4 bases, with 19 bases remaining between them. Germline CDR1 KGHDR, CDR2 SFDVKD. CDR3 sequence reads: CATSAAPPSGGTGELFF. The CDR3 DNA reads as TGTGCCACCAGTGCGGCACCTCCATCTGGTGGCACCGGGGAGCTGTTTTTT.

This clonotype has a count of ten or more. The gene calls are TRBV3-1 and TRBJ1-1; D not resolved. CDR1 LGHDT and CDR2 YNNKEL come from the germline V gene (reference sequence). There are 16 residues in the CDR3. V lost 4 bases, J lost 3 bases, and 18 bases lay in between. The CDR3 reads CASSLLPTVRDTEAFF. The CDR3 nucleotides are TGTGCCAGCAGCCTCCTCCCCACAGTTCGGGACACTGAAGCTTTCTTT.

The chain uses TRBV12-3 or TRBV12-4 and TRBJ2-2; possible D gene TRBD2, 5 bases. The length of the CDR3 is 16 residues. V lost 0 bases, J lost 5 bases, and 13 bases lay in between. CDR3 loop: CASSLAGTTGTGELFF. Written as DNA, the CDR3 is TGTGCCAGCAGTTTAGCGGGCACCACGGGAACCGGGGAGCTGTTTTTT.

The table lists this clonotype with many counts. The J gene is TRBJ2-7, the V gene TRBV27; D gene ambiguous. Germline CDR1 MNHEY, CDR2 SMNVEV (reference sequence). The CDR3 is 16 residues long. V was trimmed by 5 bases and J by 7 bases, leaving 24 bases between them. The CDR3 here is CASSQGSSLMSFEQYF. The CDR3 DNA reads as TGTGCCAGCAGTCAAGGTTCCAGCCTCATGAGTTTTGAGCAGTACTTC.

This clonotype was recorded at least ten times. V usage is TRBV28 and J usage is TRBJ2-5, with D unresolved. The CDR3 has 16 amino acids. From germline, CDR1 is MDHEN and CDR2 SYDVKM. The V end lost 1 base, the J end lost 2 bases, and 14 bases lay between the germline ends. The DNA of the CDR3 is TGTGCCAGCAGTTTATTATTAGTTAGGATGCAAGAGACCCAGTACTTC. Amino acid sequence: CASSLLLVRMQETQYF.

The chain couples TRBV5-1 to TRBJ2-6; D tentatively reads TRBD1 or TRBD2 (5 bases each). This CDR3 region has 16 residues. Trimming stripped 4 bases from V and 1 base from J, with 12 bases between. Germline V gene sequence: CDR1 SGHRS, CDR2 YFSETQ. The CDR3: CASSMGVPSGANVLTF. Here the CDR3 DNA reads TGCGCCAGCAGCATGGGGGTGCCATCTGGGGCCAACGTCCTGACTTTC.

This clonotype was counted between two and nine times. The chain combines TRBV5-1 with TRBJ1-2, with 10 bases that match TRBD1. From germline, CDR1 is SGHRS and CDR2 YFSETQ. This CDR3 region has 16 residues. V gave up 0 bases and J gave up 3 bases; unmatched junction bases: 5. CDR3 amino acids: CASSLAGQGFDYGYTF. DNA of the CDR3: TGCGCCAGCAGCTTGGCGGGACAGGGGTTTGACTATGGCTACACCTTC.

This rearrangement joins TRBV27 to TRBJ1-4; 8 bases line up with TRBD1. There are 14 residues in the CDR3. V lost 3 bases, J lost 7 bases, and 4 bases stayed unmatched. The germline V gene encodes CDR1 MNHEY and CDR2 SMNVEV (reference sequence). CDR3 amino acids: CASSFAGGGEKLFF. CDR3 sequence (DNA): TGTGCCAGCAGTTTTGCAGGGGGCGGTGAAAAACTGTTTTTT.

At least ten counts were recorded for this clonotype. V is TRBV7-9 and J is TRBJ2-3, with D tentatively TRBD1 or TRBD2 (5 bases each). Trimming removed 5 bases from V and 4 bases from J, with 34 bases in between. Germline values: CDR1 SEHNR, CDR2 FQNEAQ (reference sequence). The CDR3 sequence is 21 residues long. The chain's CDR3 is CASSKRPGPETFSGPADTQYF. Written as DNA, the CDR3 is TGTGCCAGCAGCAAAAGACCGGGACCAGAAACGTTCTCCGGACCCGCAGATACGCAGTATTTT.

The chain combines TRBV12-3 or TRBV12-4 with TRBJ2-2, with D possibly being TRBD1 or TRBD2 (5 bases each). This CDR3 comprises 13 residues. Trimming left V 11 bases short and J 2 bases short, with 12 bases between. The CDR3 coding sequence is TGTGCCGGGGACGAGAGAAACACCGGGGAGCTGTTTTTT. Its protein is CAGDERNTGELFF.

To note about this clonotype: A clone one base away is much larger, so this may be a read error. This is likely a read error, given that the CDR3 carries no conserved phenylalanine or tryptophan at its end. The chain couples TRBV2 to TRBJ2-7, with D perhaps assigned TRBD1 or TRBD2 (6 bases each). The CDR3 runs to 14 residues. Germline CDR1 and CDR2: SNHLY and FYNNEI. The ends were cut back, 4 bases at V and 2 bases at J, with 12 bases in the middle. DNA for the CDR3: TGTGCCAGCAGTGTCGCGGGACAACCCTACGAGCAGTACTTA. This translates into CASSVAGQPYEQYL.